This T cell receptor beta chain was sequenced during a study of read filtering for tumor transcriptome and immune sequencing. This clonotype was observed many times. The library was built from 400 ng RNA with molecular barcoded adaptors for alpha/delta and beta/gamma chains. MiXCR was run by TCRdb on the reads, yielding one entry per CDR3 protein. Among 15,000 to 20,000 distinct CDR3 sequences, less than 25% were seen once, and the ten largest hold around 24%. J was trimmed by 5 bases and V by 2 bases; bases with no gene match: 8. From germline, CDR1 is MNHEY and CDR2 SVGAGI. The CDR3 is made up of 17 amino acids. Bone marrow was sampled from every patient at the time of active disease.

The TCR was taken from a donor at least 40 years old with multiple myeloma. Sequencing was carried out using a population of CD138-negative cells sorted from bone marrow. The rearrangement joins TRBV6-5 to TRBJ2-6; 8 bases match TRBD1. The chain's CDR3 is CASSYKSGGVRANVLTF. The CDR3 bases are TGTGCCAGCAGTTACAAATCAGGGGGCGTACGGGCCAACGTCCTGACTTTC.